The entry that follows covers one T cell receptor (beta chain) sequence. This sample's TCRbeta library carried unique molecular identifier barcodes. Each CDR3 protein is one row after TCRdb ran MiXCR on the PCR reads. Of 500,000 to 750,000 distinct CDR3 sequences listed, over 20% were seen once; the top ten hold about a third. V shed 0 bases and J shed 4 bases, with 7 bases lying between them. The CDR3 covers 13 residues. CDR1 and CDR2 (germline): SGHRS, YFSETQ. These data originate in a study of T-cell reconstitution after alpha-beta-depleted transplantation in children. Here the sequenced sample was PBMCs, taken before TCRalphabeta/CD19-depleted stem cell transplant. This clonotype originated in a boy younger than two with Wiskott-Aldrich syndrome, due to receive a stem cell transplant. The V and J genes are TRBV5-1 and TRBJ1-1, with a tentative D call TRBD1 (5 bases). CDR3 in amino acids: CASSLEGITEAFF. In nucleotides, the CDR3 is TGCGCCAGCAGCTTGGAGGGGATCACTGAAGCTTTCTTT.